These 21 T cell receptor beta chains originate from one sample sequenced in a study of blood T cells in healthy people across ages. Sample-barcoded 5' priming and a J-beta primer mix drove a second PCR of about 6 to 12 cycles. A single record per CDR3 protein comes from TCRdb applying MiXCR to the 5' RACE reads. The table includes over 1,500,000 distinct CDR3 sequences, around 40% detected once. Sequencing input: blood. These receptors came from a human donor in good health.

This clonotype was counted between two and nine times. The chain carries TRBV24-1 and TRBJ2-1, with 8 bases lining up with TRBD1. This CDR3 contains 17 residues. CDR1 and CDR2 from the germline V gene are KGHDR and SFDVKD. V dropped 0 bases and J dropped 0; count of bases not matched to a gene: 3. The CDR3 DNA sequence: TGTGCCACCAGTGATTTGGGGACAGGCGGCTCCTACAATGAGCAGTTCTTC. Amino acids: CATSDLGTGGSYNEQFF.

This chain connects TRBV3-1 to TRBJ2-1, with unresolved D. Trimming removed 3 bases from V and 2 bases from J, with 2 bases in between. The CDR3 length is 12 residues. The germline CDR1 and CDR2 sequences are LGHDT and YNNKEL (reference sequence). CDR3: CASSHAYNEQFF. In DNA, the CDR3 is TGTGCCAGCAGCCACGCCTACAATGAGCAGTTCTTC.

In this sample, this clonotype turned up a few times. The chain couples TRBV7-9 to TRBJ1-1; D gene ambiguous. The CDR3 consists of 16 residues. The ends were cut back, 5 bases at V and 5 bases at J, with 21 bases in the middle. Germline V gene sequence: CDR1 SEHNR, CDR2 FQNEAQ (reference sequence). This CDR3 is CASSPYLTTRNTEAFF. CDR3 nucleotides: TGTGCCAGCAGCCCCTACCTGACAACCCGCAATACTGAAGCTTTCTTT.

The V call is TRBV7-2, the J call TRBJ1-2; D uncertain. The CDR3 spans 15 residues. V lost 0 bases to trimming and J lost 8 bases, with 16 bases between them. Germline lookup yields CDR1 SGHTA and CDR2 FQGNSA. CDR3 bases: TGTGCCAGCAGCTTAGCCGCCAGGTCCAGTAGGGGCTACACCTTC. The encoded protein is CASSLAARSSRGYTF.

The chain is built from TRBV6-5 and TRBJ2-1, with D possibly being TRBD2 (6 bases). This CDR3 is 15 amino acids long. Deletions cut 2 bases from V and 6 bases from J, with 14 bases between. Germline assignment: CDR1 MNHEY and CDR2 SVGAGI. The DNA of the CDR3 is TGTGCCAGCAGTTACCTGCTCGGGGGATCCAATGAGCAGTTCTTC. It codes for CASSYLLGGSNEQFF.

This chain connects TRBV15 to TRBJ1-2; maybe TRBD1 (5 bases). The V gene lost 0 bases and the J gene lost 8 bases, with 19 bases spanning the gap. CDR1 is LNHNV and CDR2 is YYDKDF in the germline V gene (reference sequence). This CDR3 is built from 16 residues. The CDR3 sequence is CATSRDLAERTRGYTF. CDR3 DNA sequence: TGTGCCACCAGCAGAGATTTAGCAGAGAGGACAAGAGGCTACACCTTC.

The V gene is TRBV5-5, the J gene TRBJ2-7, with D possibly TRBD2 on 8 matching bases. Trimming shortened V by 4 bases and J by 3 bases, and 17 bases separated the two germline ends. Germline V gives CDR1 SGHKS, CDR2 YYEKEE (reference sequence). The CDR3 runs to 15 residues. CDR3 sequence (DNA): TGTGCCAGCAGCCGTCCGGGAGGGACAGACTACGAGCAGTACTTC. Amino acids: CASSRPGGTDYEQYF.

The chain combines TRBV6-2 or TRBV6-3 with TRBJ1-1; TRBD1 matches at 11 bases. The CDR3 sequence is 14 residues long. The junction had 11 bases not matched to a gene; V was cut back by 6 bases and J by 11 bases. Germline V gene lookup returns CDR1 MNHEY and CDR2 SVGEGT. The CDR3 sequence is CASRWTGGEVSAFF. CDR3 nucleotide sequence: TGTGCCAGCAGGTGGACAGGGGGCGAAGTATCGGCTTTCTTT.

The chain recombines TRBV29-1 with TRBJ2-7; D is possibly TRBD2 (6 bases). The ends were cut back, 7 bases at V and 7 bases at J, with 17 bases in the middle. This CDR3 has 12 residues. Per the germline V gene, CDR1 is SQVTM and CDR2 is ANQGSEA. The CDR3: CSAGLEAGEQYF. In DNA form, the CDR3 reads TGCAGCGCGGGCCTCGAGGCGGGGGAGCAGTACTTC.

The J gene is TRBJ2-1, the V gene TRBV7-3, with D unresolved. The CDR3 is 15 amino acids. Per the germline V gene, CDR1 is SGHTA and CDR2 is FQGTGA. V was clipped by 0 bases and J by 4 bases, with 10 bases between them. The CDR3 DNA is TGTGCCAGCAGCTTAACGTTTCAGAGTTACAATGAGCAGTTCTTC. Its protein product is CASSLTFQSYNEQFF.

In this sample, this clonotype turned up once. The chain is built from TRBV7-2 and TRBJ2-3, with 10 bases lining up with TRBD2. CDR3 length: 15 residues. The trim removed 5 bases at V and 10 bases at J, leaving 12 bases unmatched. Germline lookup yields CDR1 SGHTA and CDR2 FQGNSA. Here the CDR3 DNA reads TGTGCCAGCAGCCCTAACTCCGTCAGCGGGGGGGCGCAGTATTTT. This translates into CASSPNSVSGGAQYF.

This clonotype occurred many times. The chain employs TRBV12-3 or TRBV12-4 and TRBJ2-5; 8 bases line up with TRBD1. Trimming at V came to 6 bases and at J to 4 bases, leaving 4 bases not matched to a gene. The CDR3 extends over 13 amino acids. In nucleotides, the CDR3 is TGTGCCAGCAGCCTCGGGACAGGAGAGACCCAGTACTTC. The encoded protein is CASSLGTGETQYF.

The CDR3 reads CASSLGHSATNEKLFF. In DNA form, the CDR3 reads TGTGCCAGCAGCTTAGGCCACAGCGCAACTAATGAAAAACTGTTTTTT. V gene TRBV7-2 combines with J gene TRBJ1-4; no clear D. The length of the CDR3 is 16 residues. Trimming left V 1 base short and J 0 bases short, with 9 bases between. Germline loops: CDR1 SGHTA, CDR2 FQGNSA.

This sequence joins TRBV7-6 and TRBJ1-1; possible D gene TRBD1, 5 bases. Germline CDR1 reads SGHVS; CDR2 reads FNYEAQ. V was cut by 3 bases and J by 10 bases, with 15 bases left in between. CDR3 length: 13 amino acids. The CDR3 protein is CASSFDSLLGAFF. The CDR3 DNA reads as TGTGCCAGCAGCTTTGACAGTTTATTGGGAGCTTTCTTT.

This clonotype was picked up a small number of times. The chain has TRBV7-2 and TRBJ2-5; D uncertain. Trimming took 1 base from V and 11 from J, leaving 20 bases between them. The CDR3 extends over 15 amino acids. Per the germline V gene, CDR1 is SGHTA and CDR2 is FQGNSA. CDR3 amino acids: CASSLGTDIYNEQYF. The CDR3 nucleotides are TGTGCCAGCAGCTTAGGAACAGATATCTACAATGAGCAGTACTTC. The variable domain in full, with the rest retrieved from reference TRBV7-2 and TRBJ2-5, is GAGVSQSPSNKVTEKGKDVELRCDPISGHTALYWYRQSLGQGLEFLIYFQGNSAPDKSGLPSDRFSAERTGGSVSTLTIQRTQQEDSAVYLCASSLGTDIYNEQYFGPGTRLLVL.

The CDR3 nucleotides are TGTGCCAGCAGTTCGGGGGCACCGTACCAAGAGACCCAGTACTTC. Protein: CASSSGAPYQETQYF. This chain uses TRBV12-3 or TRBV12-4 with TRBJ2-5, with D perhaps assigned TRBD1 or TRBD2 (6 bases each). The CDR3 is 15 residues long. V was pared by 4 bases and J by 0 bases, with 12 bases between.

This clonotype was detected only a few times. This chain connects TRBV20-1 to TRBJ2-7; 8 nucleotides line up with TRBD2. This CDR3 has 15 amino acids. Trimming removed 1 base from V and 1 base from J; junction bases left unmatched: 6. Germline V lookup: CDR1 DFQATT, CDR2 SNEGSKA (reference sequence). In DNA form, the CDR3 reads TGCAGTGCTAGAGGGTCGCGGGGGGCATCCTACGAGCAGTACTTC. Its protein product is CSARGSRGASYEQYF.

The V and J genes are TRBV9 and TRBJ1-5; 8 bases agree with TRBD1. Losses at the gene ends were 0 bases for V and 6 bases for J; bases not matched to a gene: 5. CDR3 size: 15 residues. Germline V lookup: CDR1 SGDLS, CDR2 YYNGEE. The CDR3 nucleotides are TGTGCCAGCAGCGTAGAACCAGGGGGCGGTCAGCCCCAGCATTTT. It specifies CASSVEPGGGQPQHF.

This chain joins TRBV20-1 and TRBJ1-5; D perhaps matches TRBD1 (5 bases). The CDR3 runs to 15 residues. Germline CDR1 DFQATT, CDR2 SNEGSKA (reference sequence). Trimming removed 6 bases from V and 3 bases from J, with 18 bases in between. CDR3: CSANEGAPYNQPQHF. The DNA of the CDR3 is TGCAGTGCAAATGAAGGGGCCCCGTACAATCAGCCCCAGCATTTT.

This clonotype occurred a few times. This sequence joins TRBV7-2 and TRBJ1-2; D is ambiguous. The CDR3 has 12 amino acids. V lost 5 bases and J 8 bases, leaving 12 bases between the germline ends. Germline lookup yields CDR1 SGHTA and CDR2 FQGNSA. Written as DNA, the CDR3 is TGTGCCAGCAGCGCAACAGTGGGGGGCTACACCTTC. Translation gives CASSATVGGYTF.

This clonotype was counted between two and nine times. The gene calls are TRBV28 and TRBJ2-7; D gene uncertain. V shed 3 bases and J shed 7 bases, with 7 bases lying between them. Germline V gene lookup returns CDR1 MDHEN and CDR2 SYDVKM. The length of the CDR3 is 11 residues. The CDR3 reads CASSFNWEQYF. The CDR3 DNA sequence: TGTGCCAGCAGTTTCAACTGGGAGCAGTACTTC.